The 5 T cell receptor beta chains given below trace back to one sample, sequenced in a study of blood T cell repertoires in COVID-19. Sequencing used immunoSEQ multiplex PCR; TCRdb keeps in-frame clones, though not all of them. The table lists around 140,000 clones, under 90% of them singletons. The sequencing input was peripheral blood. These receptors all stem from a man between 70 and 80 years old who had recovered from COVID-19.

The rearrangement links TRBV7-8 to TRBJ2-3, with 8 bases matching TRBD2. CDR3 size: 15 residues. Trimming at V came to 5 bases and at J to 1 base, leaving 5 bases not matched to a gene. Germline assignment: CDR1 SGHVS and CDR2 FQNEAQ. The CDR3: CASSRGGARTDTQYF. The CDR3 DNA reads as TGTGCCAGCAGCCGGGGGGGGGCACGCACAGATACGCAGTATTTT.

The chain combines TRBV7-2 with TRBJ2-2; 10 bases match TRBD2. Trimming removed 3 bases from V and 0 bases from J; junction bases left unmatched: 10. CDR3 size: 19 residues. The V gene's germline CDR1 is SGHTA and CDR2 FQGNSA. CDR3 residues: CASSFYPGTSDPNTGELFF. CDR3 nucleotides: TGTGCCAGCAGCTTCTATCCCGGGACTAGCGACCCGAACACCGGGGAGCTGTTTTTT.

The chain employs TRBV12-3 or TRBV12-4 and TRBJ2-5; D gene ambiguous. CDR3 length: 13 amino acids. The V and J ends lost 6 bases and 5 bases respectively, with 13 bases between them. The CDR3 nucleotides are TGTGCCAGCAGAAAGGTAGCCCAGGAGACCCAGTACTTC. Encoded protein: CASRKVAQETQYF.

This clone was picked up a small number of times. The CDR3 loop reads CAIKSSTDTQYF. The CDR3 DNA reads as TGTGCCATTAAATCTAGCACAGATACGCAGTATTTT. The chain carries TRBV6-6 and TRBJ2-3, with D uncertain. The CDR3 runs 12 residues. V was trimmed by 10 bases and J by 0 bases, leaving 8 bases between them. Germline lookup yields CDR1 MNHNY and CDR2 SVGAGI (reference sequence).

The V call is TRBV27, the J call TRBJ2-1; 11 bases map to TRBD2. Trimming took 6 bases from V and 6 from J; bases not matched to a gene: 7. The CDR3 sequence is 15 residues long. Germline V gene data show CDR1 as MNHEY and CDR2 as SMNVEV (reference sequence). CDR3 sequence: CASSLLAGGGNEQFF. In DNA, the CDR3 is TGTGCCAGCAGCCTATTAGCGGGGGGGGGCAATGAGCAGTTCTTC.